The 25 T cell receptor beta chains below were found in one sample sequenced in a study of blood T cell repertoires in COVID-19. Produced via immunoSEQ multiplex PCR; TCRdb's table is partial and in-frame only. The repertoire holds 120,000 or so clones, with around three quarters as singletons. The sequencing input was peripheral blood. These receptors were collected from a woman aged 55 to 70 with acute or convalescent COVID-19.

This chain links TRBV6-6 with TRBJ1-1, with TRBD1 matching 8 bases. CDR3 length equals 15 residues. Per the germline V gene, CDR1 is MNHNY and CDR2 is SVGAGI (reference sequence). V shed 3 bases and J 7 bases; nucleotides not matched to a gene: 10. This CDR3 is CASSYYYQGADEAFF. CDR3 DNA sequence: TGTGCCAGCAGTTATTATTATCAGGGGGCGGATGAAGCTTTCTTT.

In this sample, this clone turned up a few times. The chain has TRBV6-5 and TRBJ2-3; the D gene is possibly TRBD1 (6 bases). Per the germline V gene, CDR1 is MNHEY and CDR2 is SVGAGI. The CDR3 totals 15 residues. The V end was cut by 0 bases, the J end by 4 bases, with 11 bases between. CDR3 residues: CASSYSMSGADTQYF. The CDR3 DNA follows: TGTGCCAGCAGTTACTCGATGTCAGGGGCAGATACGCAGTATTTT.

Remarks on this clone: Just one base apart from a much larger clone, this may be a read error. CDR3 sequence (DNA): TGTGCCAGCTGGTTGGGGGGGCCGGGGGATACGCAGTATTTT. As protein: CASWLGGPGDTQYF. The J gene is TRBJ2-3, the V gene TRBV6-5, with D tentatively TRBD2 (7 bases). The CDR3 length is 14 residues. The ends were cut back, 8 bases at V and 6 bases at J, with 18 bases in the middle. Germline CDR1 and CDR2: MNHEY and SVGAGI.

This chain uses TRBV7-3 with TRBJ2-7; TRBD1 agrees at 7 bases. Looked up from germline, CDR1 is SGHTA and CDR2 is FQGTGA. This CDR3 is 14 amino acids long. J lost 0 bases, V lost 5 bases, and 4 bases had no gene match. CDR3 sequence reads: CASSKTGASYEQYF. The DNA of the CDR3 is TGTGCCAGCAGCAAAACAGGGGCCTCCTACGAGCAGTACTTC.

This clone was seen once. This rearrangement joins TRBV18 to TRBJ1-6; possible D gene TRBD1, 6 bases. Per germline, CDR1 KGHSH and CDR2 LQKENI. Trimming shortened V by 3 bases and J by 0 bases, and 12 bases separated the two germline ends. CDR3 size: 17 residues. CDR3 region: CASSPVGQSSYNSPLHF. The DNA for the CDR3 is TGTGCCAGCTCACCCGTCGGACAGAGCTCCTATAATTCACCCCTCCACTTT.

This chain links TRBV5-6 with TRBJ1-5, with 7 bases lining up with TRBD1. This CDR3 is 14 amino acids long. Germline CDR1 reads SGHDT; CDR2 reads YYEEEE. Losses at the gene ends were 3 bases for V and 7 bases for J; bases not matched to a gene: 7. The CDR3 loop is CASSSTGNRQPQHF. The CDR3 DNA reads TGTGCCAGCAGCTCGACAGGGAACCGGCAGCCCCAGCATTTT. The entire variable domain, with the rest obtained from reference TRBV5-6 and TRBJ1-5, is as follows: DAGVTQSPTHLIKTRGQQVTLRCSPKSGHDTVSWYQQALGQGPQFIFQYYEEEERQRGNFPDRFSGHQFPNYSSELNVNALLLGDSALYLCASSSTGNRQPQHFGDGTRLSIL.

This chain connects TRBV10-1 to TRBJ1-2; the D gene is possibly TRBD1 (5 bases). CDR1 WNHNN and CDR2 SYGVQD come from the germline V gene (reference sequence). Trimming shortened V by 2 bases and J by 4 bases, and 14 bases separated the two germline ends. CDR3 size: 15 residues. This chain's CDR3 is CASSEVGEGSYGYTF. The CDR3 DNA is TGCGCCAGCAGTGAGGTTGGGGAGGGGAGCTATGGCTACACCTTC.

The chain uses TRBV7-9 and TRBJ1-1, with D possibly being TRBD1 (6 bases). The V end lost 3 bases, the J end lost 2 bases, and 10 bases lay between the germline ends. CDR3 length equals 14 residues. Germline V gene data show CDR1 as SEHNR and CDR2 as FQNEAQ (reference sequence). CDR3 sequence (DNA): TGTGCCAGCAGCTTCGGACAGCTAAACACTGAAGCTTTCTTT. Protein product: CASSFGQLNTEAFF.

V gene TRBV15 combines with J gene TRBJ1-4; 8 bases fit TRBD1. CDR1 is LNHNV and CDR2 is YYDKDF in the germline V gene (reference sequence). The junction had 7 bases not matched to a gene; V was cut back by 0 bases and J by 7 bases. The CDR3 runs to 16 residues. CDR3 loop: CATSRDRAGGVEKLFF. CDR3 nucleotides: TGTGCCACCAGCAGAGATCGGGCAGGGGGCGTTGAAAAACTGTTTTTT.

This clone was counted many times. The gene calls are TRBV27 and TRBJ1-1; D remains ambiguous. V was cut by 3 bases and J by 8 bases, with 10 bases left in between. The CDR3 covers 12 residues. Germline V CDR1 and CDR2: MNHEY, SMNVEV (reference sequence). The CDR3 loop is CASSLRYGEAFF. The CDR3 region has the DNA TGTGCCAGCAGTTTGAGGTATGGGGAAGCTTTCTTT.

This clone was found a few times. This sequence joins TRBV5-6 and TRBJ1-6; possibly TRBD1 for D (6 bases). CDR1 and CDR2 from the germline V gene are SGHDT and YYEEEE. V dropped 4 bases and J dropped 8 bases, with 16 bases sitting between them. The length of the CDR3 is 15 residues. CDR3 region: CASSPRLGAYSPLHF. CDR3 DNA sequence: TGTGCCAGCAGCCCACGTTTGGGGGCCTATTCACCCCTCCACTTT.

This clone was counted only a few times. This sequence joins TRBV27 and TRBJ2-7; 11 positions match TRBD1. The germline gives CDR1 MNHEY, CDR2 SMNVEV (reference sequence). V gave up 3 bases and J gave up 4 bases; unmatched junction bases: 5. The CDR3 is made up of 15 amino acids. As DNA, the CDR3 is TGTGCCAGCAGTTTGGTAGGGGACAGGGGGTACGAGCAGTACTTC. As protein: CASSLVGDRGYEQYF.

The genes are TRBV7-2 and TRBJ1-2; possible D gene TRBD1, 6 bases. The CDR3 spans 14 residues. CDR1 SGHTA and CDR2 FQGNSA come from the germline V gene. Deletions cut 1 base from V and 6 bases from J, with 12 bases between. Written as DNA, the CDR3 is TGTGCCAGCAGCTTAGTCGGGGGGGCGCATGGCTACACCTTC. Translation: CASSLVGGAHGYTF.

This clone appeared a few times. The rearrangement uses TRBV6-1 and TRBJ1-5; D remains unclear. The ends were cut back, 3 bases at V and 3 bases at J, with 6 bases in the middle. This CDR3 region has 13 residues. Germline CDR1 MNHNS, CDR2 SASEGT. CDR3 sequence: CASSDFHNQPQHF. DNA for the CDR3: TGTGCCAGCAGTGATTTTCACAATCAGCCCCAGCATTTT.

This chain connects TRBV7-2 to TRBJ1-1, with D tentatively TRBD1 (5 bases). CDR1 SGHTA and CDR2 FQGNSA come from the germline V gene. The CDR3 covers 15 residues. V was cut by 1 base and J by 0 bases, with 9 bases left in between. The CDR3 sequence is CASSLGRTLNTEAFF. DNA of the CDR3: TGTGCCAGCAGCTTAGGTCGGACACTGAACACTGAAGCTTTCTTT.

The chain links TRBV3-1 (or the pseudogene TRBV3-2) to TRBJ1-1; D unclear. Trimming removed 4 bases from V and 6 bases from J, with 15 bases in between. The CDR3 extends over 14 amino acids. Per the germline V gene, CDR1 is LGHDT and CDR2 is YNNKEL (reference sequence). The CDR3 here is CASSPREGIAEAFF. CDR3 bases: TGTGCCAGCAGCCCTCGGGAGGGTATCGCTGAAGCTTTCTTT.

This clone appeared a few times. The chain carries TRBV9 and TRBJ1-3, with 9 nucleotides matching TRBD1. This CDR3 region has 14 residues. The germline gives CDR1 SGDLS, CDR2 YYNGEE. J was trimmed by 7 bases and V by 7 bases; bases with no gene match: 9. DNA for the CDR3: TGTGCCAGCTCGGAGGGACAGGGAGGGAACACCATATATTTT. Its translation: CASSEGQGGNTIYF.

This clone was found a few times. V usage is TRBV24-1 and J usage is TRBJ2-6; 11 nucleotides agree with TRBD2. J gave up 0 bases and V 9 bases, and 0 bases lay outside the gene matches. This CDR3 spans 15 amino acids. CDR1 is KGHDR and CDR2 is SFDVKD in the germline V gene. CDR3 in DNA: TGTGCCACCGGGACTAGCGGCTCTGGGGCCAACGTCCTGACTTTC. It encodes CATGTSGSGANVLTF.

In DNA form, the CDR3 reads TGTGCCAGCAGCTTGCGGACTAGCGGCACAGATACGCAGTATTTT. Translated: CASSLRTSGTDTQYF. The chain links TRBV5-4 to TRBJ2-3; TRBD2 matches 9 bases. V lost 1 base and J lost 1; bases outside the gene matches: 1. The germline gives CDR1 SGHNT, CDR2 YYREEE (reference sequence). The CDR3 contains 15 residues.

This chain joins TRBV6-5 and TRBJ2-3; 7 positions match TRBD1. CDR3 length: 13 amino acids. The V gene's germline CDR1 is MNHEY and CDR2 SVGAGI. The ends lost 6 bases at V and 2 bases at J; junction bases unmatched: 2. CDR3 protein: CASRGQHTDTQYF. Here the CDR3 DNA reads TGTGCCAGCAGGGGACAGCACACAGATACGCAGTATTTT.

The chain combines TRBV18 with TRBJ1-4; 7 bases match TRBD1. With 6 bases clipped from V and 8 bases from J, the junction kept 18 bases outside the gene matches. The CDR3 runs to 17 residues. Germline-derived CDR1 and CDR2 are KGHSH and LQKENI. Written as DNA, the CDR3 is TGTGCCAGCTCGTCGACAGGGCCGGGTCCGAGCGGCGAAAAACTGTTTTTT. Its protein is CASSSTGPGPSGEKLFF.

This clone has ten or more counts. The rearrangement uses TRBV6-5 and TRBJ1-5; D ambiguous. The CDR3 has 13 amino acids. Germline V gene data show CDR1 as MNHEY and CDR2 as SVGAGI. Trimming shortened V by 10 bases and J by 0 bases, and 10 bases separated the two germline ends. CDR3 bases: TGTGCCACCCGAACTGGTAGCAATCAGCCCCAGCATTTT. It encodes CATRTGSNQPQHF.

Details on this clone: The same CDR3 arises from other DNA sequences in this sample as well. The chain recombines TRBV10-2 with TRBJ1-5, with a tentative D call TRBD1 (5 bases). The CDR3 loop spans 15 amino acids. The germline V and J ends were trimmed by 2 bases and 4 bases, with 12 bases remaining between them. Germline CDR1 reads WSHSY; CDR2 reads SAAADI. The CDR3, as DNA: TGCGCCAGCAGTGAGGGCGGCGGGGGAAATCAGCCCCAGCATTTT. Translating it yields CASSEGGGGNQPQHF.

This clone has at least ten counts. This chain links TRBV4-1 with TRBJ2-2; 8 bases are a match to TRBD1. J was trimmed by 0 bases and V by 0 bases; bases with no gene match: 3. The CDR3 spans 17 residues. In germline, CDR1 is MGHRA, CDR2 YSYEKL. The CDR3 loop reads CASSQEDRVANTGELFF. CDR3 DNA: TGCGCCAGCAGCCAAGAGGACAGGGTTGCGAACACCGGGGAGCTGTTTTTT.

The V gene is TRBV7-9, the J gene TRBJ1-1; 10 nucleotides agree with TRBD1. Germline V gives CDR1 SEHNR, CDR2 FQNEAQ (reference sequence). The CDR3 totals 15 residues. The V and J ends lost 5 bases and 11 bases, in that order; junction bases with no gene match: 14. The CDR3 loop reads CASSAPGQGLLEAFF. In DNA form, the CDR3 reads TGTGCCAGCAGCGCCCCGGGACAGGGGCTTCTTGAGGCTTTCTTT.